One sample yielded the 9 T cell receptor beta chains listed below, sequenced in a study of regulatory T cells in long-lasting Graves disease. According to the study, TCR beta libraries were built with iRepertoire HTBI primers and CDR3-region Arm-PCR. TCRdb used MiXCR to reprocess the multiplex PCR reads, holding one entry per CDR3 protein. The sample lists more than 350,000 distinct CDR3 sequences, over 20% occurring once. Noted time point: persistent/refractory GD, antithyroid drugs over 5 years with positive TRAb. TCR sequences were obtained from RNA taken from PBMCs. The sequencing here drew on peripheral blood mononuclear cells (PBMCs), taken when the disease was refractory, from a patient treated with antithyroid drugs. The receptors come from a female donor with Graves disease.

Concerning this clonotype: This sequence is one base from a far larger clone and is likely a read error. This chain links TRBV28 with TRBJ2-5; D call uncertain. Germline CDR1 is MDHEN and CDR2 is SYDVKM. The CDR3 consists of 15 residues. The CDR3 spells CASSLIREGQETQNF. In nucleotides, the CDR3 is TGTGCCAGCAGCTTAATTCGTGAAGGGCAAGAGACCCAGAACTTC.

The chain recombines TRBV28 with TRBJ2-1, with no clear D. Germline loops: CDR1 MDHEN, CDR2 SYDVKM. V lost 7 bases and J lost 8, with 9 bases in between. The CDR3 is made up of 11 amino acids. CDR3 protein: CASTHTDEQFF. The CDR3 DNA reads TGTGCCAGCACCCATACCGATGAGCAGTTCTTC.

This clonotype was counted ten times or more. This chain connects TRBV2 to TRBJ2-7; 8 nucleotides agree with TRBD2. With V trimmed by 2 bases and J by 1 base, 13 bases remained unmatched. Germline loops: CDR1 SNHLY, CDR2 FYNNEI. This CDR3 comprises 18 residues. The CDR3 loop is CASSESGGGRRRSYEQYF. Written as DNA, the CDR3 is TGTGCCAGCAGTGAATCGGGGGGCGGGAGGCGTCGTTCCTACGAGCAGTACTTC.

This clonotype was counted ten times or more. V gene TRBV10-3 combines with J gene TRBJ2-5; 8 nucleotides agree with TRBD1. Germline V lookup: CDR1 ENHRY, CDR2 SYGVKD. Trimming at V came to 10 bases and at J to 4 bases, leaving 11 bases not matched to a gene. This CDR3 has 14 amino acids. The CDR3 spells CATLGGQGAETQYF. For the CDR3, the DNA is TGTGCCACCTTAGGAGGGCAGGGGGCAGAGACCCAGTACTTC.

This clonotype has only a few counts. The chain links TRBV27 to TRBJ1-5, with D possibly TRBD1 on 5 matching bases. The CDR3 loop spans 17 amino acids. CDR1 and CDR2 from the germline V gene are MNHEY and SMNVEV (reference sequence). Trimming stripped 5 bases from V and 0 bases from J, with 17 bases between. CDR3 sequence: CASSVGTPGYSNQPQHF. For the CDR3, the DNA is TGTGCCAGCAGTGTCGGGACGCCAGGATATAGCAATCAGCCCCAGCATTTT.

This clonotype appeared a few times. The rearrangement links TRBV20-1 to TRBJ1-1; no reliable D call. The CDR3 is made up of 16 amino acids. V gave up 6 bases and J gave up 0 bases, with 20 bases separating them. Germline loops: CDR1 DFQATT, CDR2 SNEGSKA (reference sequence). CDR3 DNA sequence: TGCAGTGCCCCAATTTCGATGCGGTTCTTGAACACTGAAGCTTTCTTT. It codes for CSAPISMRFLNTEAFF.

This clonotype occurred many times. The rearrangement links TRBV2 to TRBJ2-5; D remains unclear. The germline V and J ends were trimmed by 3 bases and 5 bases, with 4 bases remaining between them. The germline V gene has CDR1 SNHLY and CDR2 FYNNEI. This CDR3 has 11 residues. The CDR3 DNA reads TGTGCCAGCAGTGAGGTGGAGACCCAGTACTTC. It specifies CASSEVETQYF.

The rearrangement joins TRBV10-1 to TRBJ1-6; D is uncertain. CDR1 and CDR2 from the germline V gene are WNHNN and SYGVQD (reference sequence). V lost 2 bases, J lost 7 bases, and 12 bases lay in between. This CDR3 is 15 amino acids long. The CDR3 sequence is CASSESEGRNSPLHF. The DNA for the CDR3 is TGCGCCAGCAGTGAGAGTGAGGGTCGGAATTCACCCCTCCACTTT.

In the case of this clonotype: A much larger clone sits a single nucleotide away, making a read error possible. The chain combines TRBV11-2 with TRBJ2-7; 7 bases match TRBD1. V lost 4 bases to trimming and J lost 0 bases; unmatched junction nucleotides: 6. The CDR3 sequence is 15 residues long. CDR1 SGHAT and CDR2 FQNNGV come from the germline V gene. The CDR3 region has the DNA TGTGCCAGCAGCTCCACAGGGGCCAACTCCTACGAGCAGTACTTC. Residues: CASSSTGANSYEQYF.